Listed here are 32 T cell receptor beta chains from one sample, sequenced in a study of blood T cell repertoires in COVID-19. Clones were sequenced by immunoSEQ multiplex PCR, and TCRdb holds only the in-frame ones, with some missing. The table lists some 500,000 clones, approximately 88% of them singletons. The sequenced material came from PBMCs or T cells enriched from blood (not recorded which). These receptors were taken from a woman in her thirties or forties who had recovered from COVID-19.

V gene TRBV11-2 combines with J gene TRBJ2-7; D unclear. V shed 2 bases and J shed 4 bases, with 12 bases lying between them. The CDR3 contains 14 residues. Germline CDR1 reads SGHAT; CDR2 reads FQNNGV. CDR3 DNA sequence: TGTGCCAGCAGCTTAATGAGTCCCCTTTACGAGCAGTACTTC. It specifies CASSLMSPLYEQYF.

V is TRBV11-2 and J is TRBJ1-1; possibly TRBD1 for D (5 bases). The CDR3 has 16 residues. Germline V CDR1 and CDR2: SGHAT, FQNNGV. V lost 0 bases to trimming and J lost 4 bases, with 15 bases between them. The CDR3 DNA is TGTGCCAGCAGCTTAGAACCGGCAGGGCGGTTCACTGAAGCTTTCTTT. Protein: CASSLEPAGRFTEAFF.

The V call is TRBV7-9, the J call TRBJ2-1; D call uncertain. This CDR3 region has 15 residues. Germline V gene sequence: CDR1 SEHNR, CDR2 FQNEAQ (reference sequence). Trimming stripped 2 bases from V and 4 bases from J, with 12 bases between. The CDR3 loop reads CASSLWARFYNEQFF. The CDR3 bases are TGTGCCAGCAGCTTATGGGCACGATTTTACAATGAGCAGTTCTTC.

The gene calls are TRBV6-5 and TRBJ1-5, with D hard to call. Between the trimmed V and J ends, which lost 7 bases and 5 bases, there was a span of 12 bases. Germline-derived CDR1 and CDR2 are MNHEY and SVGAGI. This CDR3 is 13 amino acids long. The CDR3 protein is CASTPWGDQPQHF. The CDR3 coding sequence is TGTGCCAGCACTCCTTGGGGAGATCAGCCCCAGCATTTT.

This chain connects TRBV11-2 to TRBJ2-1, with D possibly being TRBD2 (5 bases). Deletions cut 8 bases from V and 2 bases from J, with 13 bases between. The length of the CDR3 is 14 residues. The V gene's germline CDR1 is SGHAT and CDR2 FQNNGV. This CDR3 is CASGGGSPYNEQFF. The CDR3 region has the DNA TGTGCCAGCGGAGGCGGGTCTCCCTACAATGAGCAGTTCTTC.

The CDR3 DNA is TGTGCCAGCAGCCAACGGACGGGGAATGAAAAACTGTTTTTT. Protein product: CASSQRTGNEKLFF. This chain uses TRBV14 with TRBJ1-4; D unclear. The CDR3 runs to 14 residues. The germline V gene has CDR1 SGHDN and CDR2 FVKESK. Trimming removed 2 bases from V and 5 bases from J, with 9 bases in between. Full variable domain (missing parts from reference TRBV14 and TRBJ1-4): EAGVTQFPSHSVIEKGQTVTLRCDPISGHDNLYWYRRVMGKEIKFLLHFVKESKQDESGMPNNRFLAERTGGTYSTLKVQPAELEDSGVYFCASSQRTGNEKLFFGSGTQLSVL.

This chain uses TRBV19 with TRBJ1-1; TRBD1 aligns across 10 bases. CDR1 LNHDA and CDR2 SQIVND come from the germline V gene (reference sequence). V shed 6 bases, J shed 6 bases, and the junction held 4 bases outside the gene matches. This CDR3 has 13 amino acids. The CDR3 coding sequence is TGTGCCAGTAGGGGACAGGGGACGGCTGAAGCTTTCTTT. Amino acid sequence: CASRGQGTAEAFF. The full variable domain, with the rest looked up from reference TRBV19 and TRBJ1-1, is DGGITQSPKYLFRKEGQNVTLSCEQNLNHDAMYWYRQDPGQGLRLIYYSQIVNDFQKGDIAEGYSVSREKKESFPLTVTSAQKNPTAFYLCASRGQGTAEAFFGQGTRLTVV.

The chain employs TRBV27 and TRBJ2-2; TRBD2 is a possible D gene (6 bases). This CDR3 has 15 amino acids. V lost 5 bases and J lost 5, with 15 bases in between. Germline lookup yields CDR1 MNHEY and CDR2 SMNVEV (reference sequence). The DNA of the CDR3 is TGTGCCAGCAGTGGGACTCCAGATTGGACCGGGGAGCTGTTTTTT. This encodes CASSGTPDWTGELFF.

A single count supports this clone. The chain couples TRBV7-2 to TRBJ2-2; the match to TRBD2 covers 12 bases. J lost 6 bases, V lost 5 bases, and 7 bases had no gene match. Germline CDR1 and CDR2: SGHTA and FQGNSA. The CDR3 extends over 16 amino acids. CDR3 nucleotide sequence: TGTGCCAGCAGCCCCAGGACTAGCGGGGAGGCCGGGGAGCTGTTTTTT. It is translated as CASSPRTSGEAGELFF.

Comments on this clone: At one end the junction does not follow the germline gene, possibly because of a read error. Here the CDR3 reads CASIEEREVTDTQYF. CDR3 coding DNA: TGTGCCAGCATTGAAGAGCGGGAGGTCACAGATACGCAGTATTTT. V is TRBV2 and J is TRBJ2-3; 9 bases align to TRBD2. CDR3 size: 15 residues. From germline, CDR1 is SNHLY and CDR2 FYNNEI.

The chain is built from TRBV3-1 (or the pseudogene TRBV3-2) and TRBJ2-5; TRBD2 matches 10 bases. This CDR3 contains 12 residues. Germline V lookup: CDR1 LGHDT, CDR2 YNNKEL (reference sequence). V was pared by 9 bases and J by 4 bases, with 2 bases of the junction left unmatched. In DNA, the CDR3 is TGTGCCAGTCGGACTAGCGGAGAGACCCAGTACTTC. This codes for CASRTSGETQYF.

The chain uses TRBV9 and TRBJ2-5; unclear D gene. Germline CDR1 is SGDLS and CDR2 is YYNGEE. This CDR3 spans 14 amino acids. V lost 0 bases to trimming and J lost 4 bases, with 10 bases between them. The DNA of the CDR3 is TGTGCCAGCAGCGTAGGTAGCTTTGGAGAGACCCAGTACTTC. It translates to CASSVGSFGETQYF.

The rearrangement uses TRBV5-4 and TRBJ1-2; 8 bases agree with TRBD1. V lost 4 bases to trimming and J lost 8 bases; unmatched junction nucleotides: 7. The CDR3 sequence is 13 residues long. The germline gives CDR1 SGHNT, CDR2 YYREEE (reference sequence). The chain's CDR3 is CASSLGDRRGYTF. The CDR3 DNA sequence: TGTGCCAGCAGCCTGGGGGACAGGAGGGGCTACACCTTC. The whole variable domain, remainder taken from reference TRBV5-4 and TRBJ1-2, is ETGVTQSPTHLIKTRGQQVTLRCSSQSGHNTVSWYQQALGQGPQFIFQYYREEENGRGNFPPRFSGLQFPNYSSELNVNALELDDSALYLCASSLGDRRGYTFGSGTRLTVV.

This chain connects TRBV2 to TRBJ2-1, with D perhaps matching TRBD1 (6 bases). The CDR3 runs 14 residues. V dropped 4 bases and J dropped 2 bases, with 9 bases sitting between them. CDR1 is SNHLY, CDR2 FYNNEI, per germline. The CDR3 loop is CASSVDRPYNEQFF. CDR3 DNA: TGTGCCAGCAGTGTAGACAGGCCCTACAATGAGCAGTTCTTC.

This clone has only one observation. V is TRBV4-1 and J is TRBJ1-3; 9 bases line up with TRBD1. The CDR3 contains 14 residues. The V gene's germline CDR1 is MGHRA and CDR2 YSYEKL. Trimming removed 5 bases from V and 8 bases from J; junction bases left unmatched: 7. CDR3 sequence: CASSWTGARDTIYF. The CDR3 nucleotides read TGCGCCAGCAGCTGGACAGGGGCTAGGGACACCATATATTTT.

V gene TRBV5-8 combines with J gene TRBJ1-5; D unresolved. CDR3 length: 15 residues. In germline, CDR1 is SGHTS, CDR2 YDEGEE. Trimming took off 2 bases at V and 0 bases at J, with 9 bases between the two ends. The CDR3 DNA reads as TGTGCCAGCAGCTTTAACGACTATAGCAATCAGCCCCAGCATTTT. It is translated as CASSFNDYSNQPQHF. The full variable domain, in which reference TRBV5-8 and TRBJ1-5 provide the parts outside the CDR3, is EAGVTQSPTHLIKTRGQQATLRCSPISGHTSVYWYQQALGLGLQFLLWYDEGEERNRGNFPPRFSGRQFPNYSSELNVNALELEDSALYLCASSFNDYSNQPQHFGDGTRLSIL.

The chain has TRBV5-8 and TRBJ1-2, with D possibly TRBD1 on 6 matching bases. CDR1 SGHTS and CDR2 YDEGEE come from the germline V gene. The CDR3 runs to 16 residues. The germline V and J ends were trimmed by 4 bases and 7 bases, with 23 bases remaining between them. The DNA of the CDR3 is TGTGCCAGCAGCCCGAATCCGGGGGGGCCGTTGGGTGGCTACACCTTC. Translation: CASSPNPGGPLGGYTF.

V is TRBV15 and J is TRBJ1-4, with 7 bases identical to TRBD1. J gave up 6 bases and V 0 bases, and 10 bases lay outside the gene matches. From germline, CDR1 is LNHNV and CDR2 YYDKDF (reference sequence). The CDR3 extends over 17 amino acids. CDR3 bases: TGTGCCACCAGCAGAGATTGGGGAGGACAGGTGGATGAAAAACTGTTTTTT. The encoded protein is CATSRDWGGQVDEKLFF.

The count of this clone is one. V is TRBV29-1 and J is TRBJ1-2; D gene uncertain. The V and J ends lost 6 bases and 6 bases respectively, with 20 bases between them. This CDR3 spans 14 amino acids. Germline values: CDR1 SQVTM, CDR2 ANQGSEA. The CDR3 region is CSVSRGLNQDGYTF. CDR3 in DNA: TGCAGCGTGTCCCGAGGACTAAACCAGGATGGCTACACCTTC.

The rearrangement uses TRBV18 and TRBJ2-7, with D tentatively TRBD2 (6 bases). Trimming stripped 6 bases from V and 5 bases from J, with 17 bases between. CDR1 and CDR2 (germline): KGHSH, LQKENI. CDR3 length equals 14 residues. The CDR3: CASSPTWGDHEQYF. CDR3 in DNA: TGTGCCAGCTCGCCCACCTGGGGGGACCACGAGCAGTACTTC. Full variable domain (remainder filled in from reference TRBV18 and TRBJ2-7): NAGVMQNPRHLVRRRGQEARLRCSPMKGHSHVYWYRQLPEEGLKFMVYLQKENIIDESGMPKERFSAEFPKEGPSILRIQQVVRGDSAAYFCASSPTWGDHEQYFGPGTRLTVT.

The chain combines TRBV4-2 with TRBJ2-3; tentative D call: TRBD1 (5 bases). The CDR3 extends over 17 amino acids. The V and J ends lost 3 bases and 3 bases respectively, with 19 bases between them. CDR1 and CDR2 (germline): LGHNA, YNFKEQ. The CDR3 coding sequence is TGTGCCAGCAGCCACGCAACACCGAATGGGGCTACAGATACGCAGTATTTT. Encoded protein: CASSHATPNGATDTQYF.

This sequence joins TRBV2 and TRBJ2-1, with TRBD2 identical over 8 bases. The ends lost 9 bases at V and 2 bases at J; junction bases unmatched: 9. This CDR3 spans 15 amino acids. Germline V CDR1 and CDR2: SNHLY, FYNNEI. DNA of the CDR3: TGTGCCAGGACCAAAGCGGGAGCGGCCTACAATGAGCAGTTCTTC. Translating it yields CARTKAGAAYNEQFF. The whole variable domain, filled in from reference TRBV2 and TRBJ2-1, reads EPEVTQTPSHQVTQMGQEVILRCVPISNHLYFYWYRQILGQKVEFLVSFYNNEISEKSEIFDDQFSVERPDGSNFTLKIRSTKLEDSAMYFCARTKAGAAYNEQFFGPGTRLTVL.

This chain joins TRBV24-1 and TRBJ2-5; D not resolved. Germline V gene sequence: CDR1 KGHDR, CDR2 SFDVKD. V lost 2 bases to trimming and J lost 5 bases, with 17 bases between them. This CDR3 spans 16 amino acids. The CDR3 is CATSDSVPKTPETQYF. In DNA, the CDR3 is TGTGCCACCAGTGATTCGGTCCCAAAAACCCCGGAGACCCAGTACTTC.

J is TRBJ2-3 and V is TRBV30; D unresolved. The ends were cut back, 0 bases at V and 3 bases at J, with 16 bases in the middle. Germline CDR1 and CDR2: GTSNPN and SVGIG (reference sequence). The CDR3 is made up of 16 amino acids. This chain's CDR3 is CAWSVTAIRLTDTQYF. CDR3 bases: TGTGCCTGGAGTGTAACGGCTATCAGGCTGACAGATACGCAGTATTTT.

V usage is TRBV18 and J usage is TRBJ2-1, with D maybe TRBD1 (6 bases). CDR1 and CDR2 from the germline V gene are KGHSH and LQKENI. V was pared by 4 bases and J by 4 bases, with 17 bases between. The CDR3 is 16 amino acids. CDR3 sequence reads: CASSQSGAPPYNEQFF. The CDR3 nucleotides read TGTGCCAGCTCACAATCAGGGGCCCCTCCTTACAATGAGCAGTTCTTC.

The chain recombines TRBV12-5 with TRBJ1-1; TRBD1 is a possible D gene (6 bases). Germline CDR1 reads LGHNT; CDR2 reads FRNRAP. The CDR3 sequence is 17 residues long. Trimming left V 0 bases short and J 3 bases short, with 17 bases between. In DNA form, the CDR3 reads TGTGCTAGTGGTTTGGTTCAAGGGGGGGTAGAAGACACTGAAGCTTTCTTT. Protein sequence: CASGLVQGGVEDTEAFF.

The table lists this clone with a few counts. The CDR3 coding sequence is TGTGCCACCGCTCCTTACAATGACGAGCAGTACTTC. Amino acid sequence: CATAPYNDEQYF. The V and J genes are TRBV10-3 and TRBJ2-7; D is undetermined. V was clipped by 10 bases and J by 5 bases, with 15 bases between them. From germline, CDR1 is ENHRY and CDR2 SYGVKD. The CDR3 runs to 12 residues.

The rearrangement uses TRBV27 and TRBJ1-1, with 8 bases fitting TRBD1. Germline V gene sequence: CDR1 MNHEY, CDR2 SMNVEV (reference sequence). V dropped 4 bases and J dropped 5; count of bases not matched to a gene: 9. The CDR3 length is 15 residues. The CDR3 here is CASSWGDRGLTEAFF. The CDR3 DNA reads as TGTGCCAGCAGTTGGGGCGACAGGGGTTTGACTGAAGCTTTCTTT.

This clone showed up just a few times. This sequence joins TRBV25-1 and TRBJ1-3, with 10 bases that match TRBD1. The CDR3 contains 17 residues. CDR1 and CDR2 (germline): MGHDK, SYGVNS. Trimming at V came to 5 bases and at J to 5 bases, leaving 12 bases not matched to a gene. CDR3 loop: CASSQDGGQGLRNTIYF. CDR3 bases: TGTGCCAGCAGTCAAGATGGGGGACAGGGGTTGAGAAACACCATATATTTT.

The gene calls are TRBV2 and TRBJ2-3; D is unclear. The CDR3 loop spans 11 amino acids. CDR1 and CDR2 (germline): SNHLY, FYNNEI. V dropped 8 bases and J dropped 2 bases, with 5 bases sitting between them. The CDR3 DNA reads TGTGCCAGCGACAACACAGATACGCAGTATTTT. Its protein product is CASDNTDTQYF.

The chain combines TRBV12-3 or TRBV12-4 with TRBJ2-3; 7 bases match TRBD2. This CDR3 comprises 13 residues. The V gene end was trimmed by 6 bases and the J gene end by 2 bases; junction bases not matched to a gene: 2. The CDR3 is CASRGGITDTQYF. The CDR3 DNA is TGTGCCAGCAGGGGGGGGATCACAGATACGCAGTATTTT.

This clone was seen a single time. The V and J genes are TRBV28 and TRBJ2-4; D is perhaps TRBD1 (6 bases). Between the trimmed V and J ends, which lost 6 bases and 5 bases, there was a span of 29 bases. The CDR3 has 19 residues. Germline CDR1 MDHEN, CDR2 SYDVKM. CDR3 amino acids: CASRKSAQGLMVRENIQYF. CDR3 in DNA: TGTGCCAGCAGAAAATCAGCACAGGGCCTCATGGTTAGGGAAAACATTCAGTACTTC.